This T cell receptor beta chain was obtained from a study of preoperative IRX-2 immunotherapy in early breast cancer. Repertoires were generated with immunoSEQ multiplex PCR, while TCRdb's copy carries only in-frame clones and drops some. In the table there are fewer than 30,000 clones, roughly 90% of which are singletons. Described treatment: preoperative locoregional IRX-2 cytokine immunotherapy. This phase Ib study tested locoregional IRX-2 cytokine immunotherapy given before surgery. CDR3 length equals 14 residues. The germline V gene encodes CDR1 LNHDA and CDR2 SQIVND (reference sequence). V was pared by 5 bases and J by 4 bases, with 5 bases of the junction left unmatched.

Sample collection occurred from a patient treated with IRX-2 immunotherapy. This sequence joins TRBV19 and TRBJ2-7; 10 bases map to TRBD1. The sequence was obtained from a human donor with breast cancer. The CDR3: CASSAGTGAYEQYF. The CDR3 DNA follows: TGTGCCAGTAGTGCCGGGACAGGGGCGTACGAGCAGTACTTC.